Below are 32 T cell receptor beta chains sequenced from a single sample in a study of early T cells in non-severe SARS-CoV-2 infection. TCRdb processed the 5' RACE reads anew with MiXCR; each CDR3 protein has one entry. The sample yields approximately 110,000 distinct CDR3 sequences, more than 13% seen once. What was sequenced was whole blood. The receptors come from an adult who was a healthcare worker with PCR-confirmed SARS-CoV-2 infection or an uninfected control (not recorded which).

This rearrangement joins TRBV10-3 to TRBJ1-1; no reliable D call. The germline V gene encodes CDR1 ENHRY and CDR2 SYGVKD. This CDR3 comprises 15 residues. The ends were cut back, 7 bases at V and 5 bases at J, with 20 bases in the middle. This CDR3 reads CAIKVAGPSGTEAFF. DNA of the CDR3: TGTGCCATCAAAGTGGCAGGCCCAAGTGGGACTGAAGCTTTCTTT.

This clonotype was found a few times. The rearrangement joins TRBV6-4 to TRBJ1-2; no firm D call. V was clipped by 6 bases and J by 4 bases, with 3 bases between them. CDR1 and CDR2 (germline): MRHNA, SNTAGT. CDR3 size: 10 residues. The DNA of the CDR3 is TGTGCCAGCAGGACCTATGGCTACACCTTC. Translating it yields CASRTYGYTF.

The J gene is TRBJ2-2, the V gene TRBV3-1, with D perhaps TRBD2 (5 bases). Trimming shortened V by 4 bases and J by 5 bases, and 11 bases separated the two germline ends. Germline V gene sequence: CDR1 LGHDT, CDR2 YNNKEL (reference sequence). The length of the CDR3 is 14 residues. CDR3 DNA sequence: TGTGCCAGCAGCCCACCAACTAGTACCGGGGAGCTGTTTTTT. It encodes CASSPPTSTGELFF.

The chain recombines TRBV29-1 with TRBJ1-2; D is possibly TRBD1 (5 bases). V gave up 8 bases and J gave up 8 bases, with 21 bases separating them. In germline, CDR1 is SQVTM, CDR2 ANQGSEA. CDR3 length: 13 amino acids. The CDR3 spells CSSLKEGLGGYTF. The CDR3 coding sequence is TGCAGCTCCCTAAAGGAGGGGCTTGGCGGCTACACCTTC.

This clonotype was observed a few times. The V gene is TRBV20-1, the J gene TRBJ2-3; 14 bases are a match to TRBD2. V trimming: 5 bases; J trimming: 6 bases; junction bases outside the gene matches: 13. From germline, CDR1 is DFQATT and CDR2 SNEGSKA (reference sequence). The CDR3 sequence is 17 residues long. CDR3 amino acids: CSALRGLAGGFHDTQYF. The CDR3, as DNA: TGCAGTGCTCTTCGTGGACTAGCGGGGGGTTTTCACGATACGCAGTATTTT.

The chain has TRBV18 and TRBJ2-5, with D hard to call. The V and J ends lost 3 bases and 2 bases respectively, with 7 bases between them. The V gene's germline CDR1 is KGHSH and CDR2 LQKENI. The CDR3 runs to 13 residues. Here the CDR3 DNA reads TGTGCCAGCTCACCGACATTTCAAGAGACCCAGTACTTC. It is translated as CASSPTFQETQYF.

This clonotype was detected a few times. The chain combines TRBV4-1 with TRBJ2-2; tentatively, D is TRBD1 (5 bases). V was trimmed by 0 bases and J by 5 bases, leaving 10 bases between them. The CDR3 extends over 15 amino acids. Germline CDR1 and CDR2: MGHRA and YSYEKL. DNA for the CDR3: TGCGCCAGCAGCCAAGAGCTCAGGGCGACCGGGGAGCTGTTTTTT. Translation gives CASSQELRATGELFF.

This chain links TRBV10-3 with TRBJ2-6, with D tentatively TRBD2 (5 bases). CDR3 length: 14 amino acids. Per germline, CDR1 ENHRY and CDR2 SYGVKD. V was cut by 7 bases and J by 0 bases, with 7 bases left in between. This chain's CDR3 is CAIKTTSGANVLTF. The CDR3 nucleotides are TGTGCCATCAAGACTACCTCTGGGGCCAACGTCCTGACTTTC.

This chain links TRBV15 with TRBJ2-5; tentative D call: TRBD1 (6 bases). Trimming shortened V by 0 bases and J by 2 bases, and 10 bases separated the two germline ends. Germline V gene lookup returns CDR1 LNHNV and CDR2 YYDKDF (reference sequence). This CDR3 is 15 amino acids long. The CDR3, as DNA: TGTGCCACCAGCAGAGATCAAGGGGGACAAGAGACCCAGTACTTC. Translated: CATSRDQGGQETQYF.

In its sample, this clonotype was seen once. This chain links TRBV3-1 with TRBJ2-5; D might be TRBD1 (5 bases). Trimming left V 6 bases short and J 4 bases short, with 9 bases between. This CDR3 comprises 12 residues. Per germline, CDR1 LGHDT and CDR2 YNNKEL (reference sequence). The CDR3 protein is CASSHRLETQYF. The CDR3 DNA reads TGTGCCAGCAGTCACAGGTTAGAGACCCAGTACTTC.

In this sample, this clonotype turned up a few times. V usage is TRBV2 and J usage is TRBJ2-7; TRBD2 matches at 7 bases. The CDR3 has 12 amino acids. CDR1 and CDR2 from the germline V gene are SNHLY and FYNNEI. Losses at the gene ends were 8 bases for V and 0 bases for J; bases not matched to a gene: 1. CDR3 bases: TGTGCCAGCGCGGGGGACTCCTACGAGCAGTACTTC. Translation: CASAGDSYEQYF.

As regards this clonotype: At one boundary the junction diverges from the germline segment, which might be a read error. The rearrangement uses TRBV7-9 and TRBJ2-7; possibly TRBD1 for D (6 bases). This CDR3 is built from 12 residues. The germline gives CDR1 SEHNR, CDR2 FQNEAQ (reference sequence). The CDR3 region is CASNLGGYEQYF. The CDR3 DNA reads as TGTGCCAGCAACTTAGGGGGTTACGAGCAGTACTTC. The full variable domain, with the rest looked up from reference TRBV7-9 and TRBJ2-7, is DTGVSQNPRHKITKRGQNVTFRCDPISEHNRLYWYRQTLGQGPEFLTYFQNEAQLEKSRLLSDRFSAERPKGSFSTLEIQRTEQGDSAMYLCASNLGGYEQYFGPGTRLTVT.

This clonotype was recorded many times. The chain employs TRBV28 and TRBJ1-5; perhaps TRBD1 as D (5 bases). V was trimmed by 11 bases and J by 3 bases, leaving 23 bases between them. CDR3 length: 16 residues. Germline CDR1 and CDR2: MDHEN and SYDVKM. The CDR3 is CAHMSGGTPHNQPQHF. DNA of the CDR3: TGTGCCCATATGTCGGGGGGGACCCCCCACAATCAGCCCCAGCATTTT.

This clonotype was counted between two and nine times. CDR3: CASSYSGSAGANEQFF. The CDR3 coding sequence is TGTGCCAGCAGTTACTCGGGCAGCGCTGGGGCAAATGAGCAGTTCTTC. V and J are TRBV6-5 and TRBJ2-1, with a tentative D call TRBD1 (5 bases). The CDR3 has 16 residues. With 0 bases removed from V and 7 bases from J, the gap between germline ends came to 16 bases. Germline V gives CDR1 MNHEY, CDR2 SVGAGI.

This clonotype was detected a few times. The chain couples TRBV19 to TRBJ1-1, with 7 positions matching TRBD1. This CDR3 spans 15 amino acids. The J segment lost 0 bases and the V segment lost 9 bases, leaving 10 bases of the junction unmatched. Looked up from germline, CDR1 is LNHDA and CDR2 is SQIVND (reference sequence). The CDR3 nucleotides are TGTGCCAGCTCCACGAGGGGGCGGCTGAACACTGAAGCTTTCTTT. Translation gives CASSTRGRLNTEAFF.

V usage is TRBV4-2 and J usage is TRBJ2-5; D is possibly TRBD1 (6 bases). CDR1 LGHNA and CDR2 YNFKEQ come from the germline V gene. The CDR3 covers 16 residues. Trimming stripped 0 bases from V and 2 bases from J, with 13 bases between. Here the CDR3 DNA reads TGTGCCAGCAGCCAAGAAGCTACCAGGGGACAAGAGACCCAGTACTTC. This encodes CASSQEATRGQETQYF.

This clonotype was counted a few times. The rearrangement joins TRBV7-9 to TRBJ2-5; the match to TRBD2 covers 11 bases. Germline CDR1 and CDR2: SEHNR and FQNEAQ (reference sequence). The CDR3 is 15 residues long. The trim removed 6 bases at V and 4 bases at J, leaving 7 bases unmatched. CDR3 sequence reads: CASRSTSGGGETQYF. The DNA for the CDR3 is TGTGCCAGCAGATCAACTAGCGGGGGAGGAGAGACCCAGTACTTC.

This clonotype was counted between two and nine times. V usage is TRBV30 and J usage is TRBJ2-1; the D gene could be TRBD1 or TRBD2 (5 bases each). The CDR3 is 13 amino acids. CDR1 is GTSNPN, CDR2 SVGIG, per germline (reference sequence). V lost 0 bases and J 9 bases, leaving 12 bases between the germline ends. In DNA, the CDR3 is TGTGCCTGGAGTGTTCAAACGAGGGGTGAGCAGTTCTTC. It codes for CAWSVQTRGEQFF.

This clonotype was seen just once. The chain uses TRBV11-2 and TRBJ1-6; 12 positions agree with TRBD1. CDR3 length: 17 amino acids. The J segment lost 11 bases and the V segment lost 2 bases, leaving 10 bases of the junction unmatched. The germline gives CDR1 SGHAT, CDR2 FQNNGV. CDR3 sequence reads: CASSLYSGTGGRAPLHF. CDR3 sequence (DNA): TGTGCCAGCAGCTTATATTCCGGGACAGGGGGCCGCGCACCCCTCCACTTT.

The chain is built from TRBV3-1 and TRBJ1-1; D perhaps matches TRBD1 (6 bases). This CDR3 has 16 amino acids. The V gene's germline CDR1 is LGHDT and CDR2 YNNKEL (reference sequence). The germline V and J ends were trimmed by 4 bases and 4 bases, with 19 bases remaining between them. The CDR3 DNA reads TGTGCCAGCAGCCCACCCAATGGCAGGGGTGGCACTGAAGCTTTCTTT. Its protein is CASSPPNGRGGTEAFF.

This clonotype appeared a few times. The rearrangement links TRBV3-1 to TRBJ2-3, with TRBD2 matching over 8 bases. Looked up from germline, CDR1 is LGHDT and CDR2 is YNNKEL (reference sequence). The length of the CDR3 is 17 residues. The V gene end was trimmed by 0 bases and the J gene end by 7 bases; junction bases not matched to a gene: 12. The CDR3 is CASSQDGIRRGVNTQYF. Here the CDR3 DNA reads TGTGCCAGCAGCCAAGATGGTATCCGGCGGGGGGTGAATACGCAGTATTTT.

This clonotype was seen more than once but under ten times. The genes are TRBV12-3 or TRBV12-4 and TRBJ1-6; D unresolved. V shed 3 bases and J shed 8 bases, with 14 bases lying between them. This CDR3 is built from 15 residues. Here the CDR3 DNA reads TGTGCCAGCAGTTTGGGCAGTAGAGGATATTCACCCCTCCACTTT. As protein: CASSLGSRGYSPLHF.

At least ten counts were recorded for this clonotype. The CDR3 spells CASSQSGVANTEAFF. In nucleotides, the CDR3 is TGTGCCAGCAGCCAATCAGGGGTGGCGAACACTGAAGCTTTCTTT. This chain connects TRBV3-1 to TRBJ1-1; perhaps TRBD1 as D (6 bases). The CDR3 sequence is 15 residues long. V lost 2 bases and J 1 base, leaving 11 bases between the germline ends. Germline V CDR1 and CDR2: LGHDT, YNNKEL (reference sequence).

This clonotype was detected only a few times. The genes are TRBV6-1 and TRBJ2-7, with TRBD2 matching over 11 bases. This CDR3 region has 15 residues. Germline V gene lookup returns CDR1 MNHNS and CDR2 SASEGT. The V gene end was trimmed by 5 bases and the J gene end by 4 bases; junction bases not matched to a gene: 7. The CDR3 bases are TGTGCCAGCAGTTTTAGCGGGGGGGATGTATACGAGCAGTACTTC. Protein product: CASSFSGGDVYEQYF.

This clonotype occurred a few times. This chain uses TRBV12-3 or TRBV12-4 with TRBJ2-3; 11 bases line up with TRBD2. J was trimmed by 4 bases and V by 5 bases; bases with no gene match: 5. The CDR3 length is 15 residues. The CDR3 sequence: CASSPPGLAADTQYF. The CDR3 region has the DNA TGTGCCAGCAGTCCACCGGGACTAGCGGCAGATACGCAGTATTTT.

This clonotype was counted only a few times. The chain carries TRBV7-9 and TRBJ2-6; no definite D call. Germline assignment: CDR1 SEHNR and CDR2 FQNEAQ (reference sequence). This CDR3 is built from 15 residues. V lost 4 bases to trimming and J lost 4 bases, with 11 bases between them. This CDR3 is CASSWAEKGANVLTF. CDR3 DNA: TGTGCCAGCAGCTGGGCGGAAAAGGGGGCCAACGTCCTGACTTTC.

The chain combines TRBV10-3 with TRBJ1-6, with 7 nucleotides matching TRBD1. Germline-derived CDR1 and CDR2 are ENHRY and SYGVKD. The CDR3 length is 13 residues. The junction had 3 bases not matched to a gene; V was cut back by 8 bases and J by 5 bases. CDR3 in amino acids: CAIGTENNSPLHF. The CDR3 DNA sequence: TGTGCCATCGGGACAGAAAATAATTCACCCCTCCACTTT.

The chain is built from TRBV20-1 and TRBJ2-7, with a tentative D call TRBD2 (5 bases). Trimming pared 4 bases from V and 4 bases from J, leaving 8 bases between. The CDR3 runs 11 residues. Germline CDR1 is DFQATT and CDR2 is SNEGSKA (reference sequence). As DNA, the CDR3 is TGCAGTGCTAAGGACTCGTACGAGCAGTACTTC. Its translation is CSAKDSYEQYF.

This clonotype was seen a few times. Mismatch with germline at one junction end may stem from a read error. The V gene is TRBV19, the J gene TRBJ1-1, with 9 bases fitting TRBD1. The V gene's germline CDR1 is LNHDA and CDR2 SQIVND (reference sequence). This CDR3 region has 15 residues. The CDR3 spells CASRIGDRVGTEAFF. In DNA form, the CDR3 reads TGTGCCAGTAGAATAGGGGACAGGGTGGGCACTGAAGCTTTCTTT. The full variable domain, rest sourced from reference TRBV19 and TRBJ1-1, is DGGITQSPKYLFRKEGQNVTLSCEQNLNHDAMYWYRQDPGQGLRLIYYSQIVNDFQKGDIAEGYSVSREKKESFPLTVTSAQKNPTAFYLCASRIGDRVGTEAFFGQGTRLTVV.

The table lists this clonotype with a few counts. The chain joins TRBV3-1 to TRBJ1-5, with D uncertain. In germline, CDR1 is LGHDT, CDR2 YNNKEL (reference sequence). V lost 0 bases and J lost 5, with 8 bases in between. The CDR3 runs to 14 residues. The CDR3 sequence: CASSQDTVDQPQHF. In DNA form, the CDR3 reads TGTGCCAGCAGCCAAGATACGGTGGATCAGCCCCAGCATTTT.

This clonotype was seen a few times. The CDR3 protein is CASSVRARVLYGYTF. The CDR3 DNA reads as TGTGCCAGCAGCGTCCGAGCCAGGGTCCTGTATGGCTACACCTTC. This chain links TRBV9 with TRBJ1-2, with TRBD1 as a possible D gene (5 bases). There are 15 residues in the CDR3. Trimming left V 2 bases short and J 5 bases short, with 16 bases between. CDR1 and CDR2 (germline): SGDLS, YYNGEE. Based on the CDR3 plus reference TRBV9 and TRBJ1-2, the full variable domain is DSGVTQTPKHLITATGQRVTLRCSPRSGDLSVYWYQQSLDQGLQFLIQYYNGEERAKGNILERFSAQQFPDLHSELNLSSLELGDSALYFCASSVRARVLYGYTFGSGTRLTVV.

This clonotype came up a few times. The CDR3 bases are TGTGCCAGCAGCTCGCGTAGGGCTAGCGGGTCTTACGAGCAGTACTTC. Amino acid sequence: CASSSRRASGSYEQYF. V and J are TRBV13 and TRBJ2-7, with 8 nucleotides matching TRBD2. The V gene end was trimmed by 4 bases and the J gene end by 4 bases; junction bases not matched to a gene: 12. Looked up from germline, CDR1 is PRHDT and CDR2 is FYEKMQ (reference sequence). CDR3 length: 16 amino acids.